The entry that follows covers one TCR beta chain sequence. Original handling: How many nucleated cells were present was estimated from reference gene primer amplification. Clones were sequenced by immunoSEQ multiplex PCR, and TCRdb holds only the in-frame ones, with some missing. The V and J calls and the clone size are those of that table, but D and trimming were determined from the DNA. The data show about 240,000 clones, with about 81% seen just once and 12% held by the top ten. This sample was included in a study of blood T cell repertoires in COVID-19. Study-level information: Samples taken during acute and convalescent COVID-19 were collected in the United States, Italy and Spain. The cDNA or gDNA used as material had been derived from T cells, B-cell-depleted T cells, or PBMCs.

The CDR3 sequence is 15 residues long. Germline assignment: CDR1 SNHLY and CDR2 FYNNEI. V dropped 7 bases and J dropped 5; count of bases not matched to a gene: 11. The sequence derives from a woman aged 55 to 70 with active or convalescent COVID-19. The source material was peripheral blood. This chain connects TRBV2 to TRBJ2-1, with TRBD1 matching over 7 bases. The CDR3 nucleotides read TGTGCCAGCAACTTACAGGGGTCCCACGACAATGAGCAGTTCTTC. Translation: CASNLQGSHDNEQFF.